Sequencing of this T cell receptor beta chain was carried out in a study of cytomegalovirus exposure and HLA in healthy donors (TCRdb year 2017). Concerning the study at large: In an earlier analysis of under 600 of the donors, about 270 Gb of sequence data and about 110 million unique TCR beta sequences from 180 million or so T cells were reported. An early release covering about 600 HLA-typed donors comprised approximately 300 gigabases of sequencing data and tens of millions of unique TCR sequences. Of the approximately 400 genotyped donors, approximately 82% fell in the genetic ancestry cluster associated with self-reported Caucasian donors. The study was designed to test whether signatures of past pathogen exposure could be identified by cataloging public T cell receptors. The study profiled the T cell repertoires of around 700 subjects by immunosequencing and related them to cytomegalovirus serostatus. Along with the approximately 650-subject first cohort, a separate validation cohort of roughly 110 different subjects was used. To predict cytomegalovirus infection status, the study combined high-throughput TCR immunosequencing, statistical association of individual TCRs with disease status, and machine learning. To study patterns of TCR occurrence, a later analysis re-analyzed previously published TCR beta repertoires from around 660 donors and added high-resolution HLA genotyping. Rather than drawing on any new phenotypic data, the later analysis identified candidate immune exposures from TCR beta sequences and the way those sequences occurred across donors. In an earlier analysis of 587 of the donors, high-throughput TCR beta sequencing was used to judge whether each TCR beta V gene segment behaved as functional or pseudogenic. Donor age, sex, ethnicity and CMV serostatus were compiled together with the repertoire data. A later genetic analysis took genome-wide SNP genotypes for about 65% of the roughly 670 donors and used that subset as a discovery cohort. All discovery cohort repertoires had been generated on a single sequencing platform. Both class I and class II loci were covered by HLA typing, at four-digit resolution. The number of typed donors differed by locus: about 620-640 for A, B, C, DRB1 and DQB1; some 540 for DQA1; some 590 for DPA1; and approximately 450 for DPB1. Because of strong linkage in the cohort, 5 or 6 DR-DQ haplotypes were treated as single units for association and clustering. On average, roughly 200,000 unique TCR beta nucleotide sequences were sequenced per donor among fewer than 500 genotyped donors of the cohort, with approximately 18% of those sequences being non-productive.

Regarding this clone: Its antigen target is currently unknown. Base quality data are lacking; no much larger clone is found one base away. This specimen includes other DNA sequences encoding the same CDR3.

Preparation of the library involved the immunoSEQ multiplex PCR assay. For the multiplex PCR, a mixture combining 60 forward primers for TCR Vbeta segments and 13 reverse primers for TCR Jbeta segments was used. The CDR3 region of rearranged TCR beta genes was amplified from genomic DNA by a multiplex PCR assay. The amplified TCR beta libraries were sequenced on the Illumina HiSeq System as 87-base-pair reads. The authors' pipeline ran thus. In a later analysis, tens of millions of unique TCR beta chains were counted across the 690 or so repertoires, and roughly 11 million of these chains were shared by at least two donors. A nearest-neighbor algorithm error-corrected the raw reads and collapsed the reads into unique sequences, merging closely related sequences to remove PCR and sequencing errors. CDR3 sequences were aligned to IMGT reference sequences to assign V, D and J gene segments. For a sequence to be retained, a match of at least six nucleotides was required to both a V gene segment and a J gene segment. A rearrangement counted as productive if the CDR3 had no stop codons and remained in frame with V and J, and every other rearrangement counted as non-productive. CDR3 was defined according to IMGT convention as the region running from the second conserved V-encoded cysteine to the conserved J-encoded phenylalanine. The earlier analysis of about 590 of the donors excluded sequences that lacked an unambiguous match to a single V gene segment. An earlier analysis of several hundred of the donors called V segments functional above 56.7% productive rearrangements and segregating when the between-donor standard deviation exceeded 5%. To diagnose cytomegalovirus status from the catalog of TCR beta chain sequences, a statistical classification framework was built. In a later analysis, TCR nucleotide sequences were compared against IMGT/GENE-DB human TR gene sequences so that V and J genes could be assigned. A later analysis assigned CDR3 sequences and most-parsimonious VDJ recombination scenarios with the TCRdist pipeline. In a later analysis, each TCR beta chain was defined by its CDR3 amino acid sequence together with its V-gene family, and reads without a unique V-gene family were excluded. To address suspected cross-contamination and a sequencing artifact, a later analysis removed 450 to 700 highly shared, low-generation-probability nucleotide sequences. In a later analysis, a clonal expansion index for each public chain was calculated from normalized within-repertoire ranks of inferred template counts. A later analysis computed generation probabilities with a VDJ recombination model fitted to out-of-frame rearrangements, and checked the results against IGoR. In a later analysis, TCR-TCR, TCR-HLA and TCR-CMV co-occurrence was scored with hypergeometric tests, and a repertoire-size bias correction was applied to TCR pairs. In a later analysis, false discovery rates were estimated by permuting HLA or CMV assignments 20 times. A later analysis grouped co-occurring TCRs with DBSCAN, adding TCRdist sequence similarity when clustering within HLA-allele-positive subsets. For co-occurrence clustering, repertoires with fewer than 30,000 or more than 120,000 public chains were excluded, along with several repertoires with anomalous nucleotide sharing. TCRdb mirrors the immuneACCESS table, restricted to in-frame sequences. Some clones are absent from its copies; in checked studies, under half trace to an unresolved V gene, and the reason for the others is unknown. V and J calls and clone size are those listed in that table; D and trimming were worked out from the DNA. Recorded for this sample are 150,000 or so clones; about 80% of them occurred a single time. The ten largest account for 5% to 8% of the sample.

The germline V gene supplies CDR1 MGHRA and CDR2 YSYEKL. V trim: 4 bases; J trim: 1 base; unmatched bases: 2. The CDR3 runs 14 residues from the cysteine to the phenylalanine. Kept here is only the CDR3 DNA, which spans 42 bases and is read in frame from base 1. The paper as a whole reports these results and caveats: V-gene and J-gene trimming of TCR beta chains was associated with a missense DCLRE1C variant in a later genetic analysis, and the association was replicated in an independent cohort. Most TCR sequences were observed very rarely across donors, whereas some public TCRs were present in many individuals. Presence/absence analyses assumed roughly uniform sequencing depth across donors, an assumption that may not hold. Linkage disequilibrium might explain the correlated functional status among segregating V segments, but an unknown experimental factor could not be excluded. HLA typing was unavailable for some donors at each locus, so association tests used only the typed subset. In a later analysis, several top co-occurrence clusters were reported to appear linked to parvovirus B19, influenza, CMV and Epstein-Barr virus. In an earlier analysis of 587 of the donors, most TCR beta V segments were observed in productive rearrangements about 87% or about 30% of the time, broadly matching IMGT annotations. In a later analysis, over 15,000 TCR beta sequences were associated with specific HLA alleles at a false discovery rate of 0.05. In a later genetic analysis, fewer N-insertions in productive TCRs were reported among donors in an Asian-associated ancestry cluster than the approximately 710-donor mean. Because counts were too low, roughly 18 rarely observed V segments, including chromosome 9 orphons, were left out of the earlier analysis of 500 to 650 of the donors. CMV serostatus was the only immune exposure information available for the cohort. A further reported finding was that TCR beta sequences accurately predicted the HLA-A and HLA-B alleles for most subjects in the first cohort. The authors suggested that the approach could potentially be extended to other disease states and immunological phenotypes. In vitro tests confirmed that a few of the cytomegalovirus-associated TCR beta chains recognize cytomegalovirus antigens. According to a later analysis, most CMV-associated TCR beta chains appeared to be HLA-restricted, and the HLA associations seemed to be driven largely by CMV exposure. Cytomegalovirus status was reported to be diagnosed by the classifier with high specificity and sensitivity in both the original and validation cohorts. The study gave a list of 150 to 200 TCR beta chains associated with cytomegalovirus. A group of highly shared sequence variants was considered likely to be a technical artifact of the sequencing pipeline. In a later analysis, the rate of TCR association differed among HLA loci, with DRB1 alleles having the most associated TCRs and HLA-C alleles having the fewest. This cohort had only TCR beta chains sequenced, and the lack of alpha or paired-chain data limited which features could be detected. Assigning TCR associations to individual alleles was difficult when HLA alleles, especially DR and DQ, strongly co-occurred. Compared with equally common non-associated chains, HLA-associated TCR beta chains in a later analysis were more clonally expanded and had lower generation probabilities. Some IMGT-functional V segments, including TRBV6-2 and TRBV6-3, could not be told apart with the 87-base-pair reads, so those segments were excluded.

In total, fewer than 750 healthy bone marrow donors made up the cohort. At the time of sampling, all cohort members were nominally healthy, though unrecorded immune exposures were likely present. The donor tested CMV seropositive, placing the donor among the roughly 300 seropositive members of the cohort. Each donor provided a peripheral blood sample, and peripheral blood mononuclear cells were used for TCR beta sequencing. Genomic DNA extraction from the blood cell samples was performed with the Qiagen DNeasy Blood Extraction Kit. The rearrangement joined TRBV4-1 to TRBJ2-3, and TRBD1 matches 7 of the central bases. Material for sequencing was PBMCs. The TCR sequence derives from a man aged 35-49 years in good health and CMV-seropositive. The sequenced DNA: TGCGCCAGCAGCCCAGGACAGGGCACAGATACGCAGTATTTT. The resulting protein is CASSPGQGTDTQYF.